The sequence of this T cell receptor (beta chain) was determined in a study of blood T cell repertoires in COVID-19. Across the study: From T cells, B-cell-depleted T cells, or PBMCs came the material, which was cDNA or gDNA.

V trimming: 3 bases; J trimming: 4 bases; junction bases outside the gene matches: 7. CDR3 length: 15 residues. In germline, CDR1 is SGHNT, CDR2 YYREEE (reference sequence). Clones were read by immunoSEQ multiplex PCR, and TCRdb kept only the in-frame ones, dropping some. The sample records roughly 200,000 clones, roughly 89% being singletons. Enrolled through a virtual design, the participants were between roughly 18 and 95 years of age and came from roughly 22 US areas. Grouping used clinical history reported by participants in a survey and questionnaire. V gene TRBV5-4 combines with J gene TRBJ2-5; TRBD2 aligns across 9 bases. The sequencing input was PBMCs or T cells enriched from blood (not recorded which). The TCR comes from a woman in her 40s with acute COVID-19. CDR3 in amino acids: CASSSPAGGVETQYF. Written as DNA, the CDR3 is TGTGCCAGCAGCTCCCCAGCGGGGGGCGTAGAGACCCAGTACTTC.